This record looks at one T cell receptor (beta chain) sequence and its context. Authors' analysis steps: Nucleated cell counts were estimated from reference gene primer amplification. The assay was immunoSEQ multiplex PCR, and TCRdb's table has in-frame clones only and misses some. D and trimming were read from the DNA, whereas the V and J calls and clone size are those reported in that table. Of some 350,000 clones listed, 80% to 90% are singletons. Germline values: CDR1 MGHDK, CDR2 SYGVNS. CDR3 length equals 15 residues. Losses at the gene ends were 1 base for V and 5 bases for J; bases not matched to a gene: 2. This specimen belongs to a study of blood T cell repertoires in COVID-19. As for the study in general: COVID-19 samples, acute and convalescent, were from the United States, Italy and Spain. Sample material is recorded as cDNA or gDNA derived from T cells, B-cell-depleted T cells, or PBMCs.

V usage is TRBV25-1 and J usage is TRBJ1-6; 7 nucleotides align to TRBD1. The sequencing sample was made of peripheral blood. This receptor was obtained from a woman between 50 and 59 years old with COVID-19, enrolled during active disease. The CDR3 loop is CASSESQGDNSPLHF. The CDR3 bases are TGTGCCAGCAGTGAATCCCAGGGGGATAATTCACCCCTCCACTTT.